This T cell receptor (beta chain) was retrieved from a study of early T cells in non-severe SARS-CoV-2 infection. As for the study in general: Sequencing of unsorted whole blood was done on bulk RNA, leaving chains unpaired.

This clonotype was counted a few times. Its antigen is unknown. Study findings and constraints: VDJdb matches were skewed toward anti-spike CD8 T cell responses.

TCRdb re-analysed the 5' RACE reads in MiXCR, keeping a single row per CDR3 protein. Of more than 60,000 distinct CDR3 sequences in the sample, less than 15% are singletons; the top ten hold roughly 6%. CDR1 and CDR2 (germline): SGHTA, FQGTGA. The CDR3 is made up of 14 amino acids. V was pared by 5 bases and J by 7 bases, with 15 bases between. V gene TRBV7-3 combines with J gene TRBJ2-1, with D tentatively TRBD1 or TRBD2 (6 bases each). The sequenced material came from whole blood. The clonotype originates from an adult who was a healthcare worker with PCR-confirmed SARS-CoV-2 infection or an uninfected control (not recorded which). In DNA form, the CDR3 reads TGTGCCAGCAGCCTCCTAGGGGGGCAAAATGAGCAGTTCTTC. Translated: CASSLLGGQNEQFF.